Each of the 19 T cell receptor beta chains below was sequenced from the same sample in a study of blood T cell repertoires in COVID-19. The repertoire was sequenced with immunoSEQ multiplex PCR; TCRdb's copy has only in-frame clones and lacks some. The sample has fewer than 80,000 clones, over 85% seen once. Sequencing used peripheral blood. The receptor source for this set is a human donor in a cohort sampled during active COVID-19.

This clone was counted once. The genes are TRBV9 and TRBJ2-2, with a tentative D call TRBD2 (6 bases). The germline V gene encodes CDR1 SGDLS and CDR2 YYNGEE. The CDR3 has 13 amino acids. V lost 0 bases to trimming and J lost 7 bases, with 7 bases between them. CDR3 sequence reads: CASSVGRDGELFF. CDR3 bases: TGTGCCAGCAGCGTAGGGCGGGACGGGGAGCTGTTTTTT.

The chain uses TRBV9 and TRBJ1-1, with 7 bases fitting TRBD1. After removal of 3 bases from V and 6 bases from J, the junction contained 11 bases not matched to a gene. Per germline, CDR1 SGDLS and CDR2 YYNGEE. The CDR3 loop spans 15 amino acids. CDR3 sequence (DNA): TGTGCCAGCAGCGCCTCTGGACAGGATTCGTCTGAAGCTTTCTTT. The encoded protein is CASSASGQDSSEAFF. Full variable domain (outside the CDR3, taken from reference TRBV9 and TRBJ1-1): DSGVTQTPKHLITATGQRVTLRCSPRSGDLSVYWYQQSLDQGLQFLIQYYNGEERAKGNILERFSAQQFPDLHSELNLSSLELGDSALYFCASSASGQDSSEAFFGQGTRLTVV.

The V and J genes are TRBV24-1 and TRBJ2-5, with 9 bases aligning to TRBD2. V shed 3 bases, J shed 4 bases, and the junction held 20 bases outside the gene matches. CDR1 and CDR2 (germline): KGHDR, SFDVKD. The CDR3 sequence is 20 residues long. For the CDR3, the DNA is TGTGCCACCAGTGATCCCTCTTGGGGGGCTTGGCGGGAGGGCCCAGAGACCCAGTACTTC. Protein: CATSDPSWGAWREGPETQYF.

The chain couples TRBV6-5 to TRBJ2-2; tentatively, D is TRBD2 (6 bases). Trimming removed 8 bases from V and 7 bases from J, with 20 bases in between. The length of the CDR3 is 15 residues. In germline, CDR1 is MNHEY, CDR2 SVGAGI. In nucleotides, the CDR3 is TGTGCCAGCGGAGCCGGGAGAGTGACCCTCGGGGAGCTGTTTTTT. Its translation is CASGAGRVTLGELFF.

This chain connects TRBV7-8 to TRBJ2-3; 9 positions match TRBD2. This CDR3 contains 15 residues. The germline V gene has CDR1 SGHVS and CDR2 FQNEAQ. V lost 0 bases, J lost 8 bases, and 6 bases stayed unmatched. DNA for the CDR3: TGTGCCAGCAGCTTAGCTGGAGCGGGGGGCGGTACGCAGTATTTT. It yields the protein CASSLAGAGGGTQYF.

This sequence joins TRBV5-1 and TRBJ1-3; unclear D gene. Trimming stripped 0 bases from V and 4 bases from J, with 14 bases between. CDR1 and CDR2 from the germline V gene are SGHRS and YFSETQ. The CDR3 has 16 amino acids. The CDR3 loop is CASSLEASGSGNTIYF. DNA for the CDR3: TGCGCCAGCAGCTTGGAGGCCTCGGGGTCAGGAAACACCATATATTTT.

CDR3 nucleotide sequence: TGTGCCAGCAGCGTAGGGACTCCTTCCTACGAGCAGTACTTC. Protein product: CASSVGTPSYEQYF. J is TRBJ2-7 and V is TRBV9; possible D gene TRBD2, 5 bases. With 0 bases removed from V and 1 base from J, the gap between germline ends came to 8 bases. Per germline, CDR1 SGDLS and CDR2 YYNGEE. CDR3 length: 14 amino acids.

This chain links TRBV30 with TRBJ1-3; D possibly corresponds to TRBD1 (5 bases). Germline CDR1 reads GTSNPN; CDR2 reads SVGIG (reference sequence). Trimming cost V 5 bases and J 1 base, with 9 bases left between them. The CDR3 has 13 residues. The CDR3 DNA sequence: TGTGCCTGGGAAGGGGATTCTGGAAACACCATATATTTT. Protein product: CAWEGDSGNTIYF.

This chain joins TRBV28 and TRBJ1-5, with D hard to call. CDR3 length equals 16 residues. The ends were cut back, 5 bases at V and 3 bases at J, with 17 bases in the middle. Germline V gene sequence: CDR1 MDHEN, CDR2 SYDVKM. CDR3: CASSPTRAGYNQPQHF. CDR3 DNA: TGTGCCAGCAGTCCCACCCGGGCGGGCTACAATCAGCCCCAGCATTTT.

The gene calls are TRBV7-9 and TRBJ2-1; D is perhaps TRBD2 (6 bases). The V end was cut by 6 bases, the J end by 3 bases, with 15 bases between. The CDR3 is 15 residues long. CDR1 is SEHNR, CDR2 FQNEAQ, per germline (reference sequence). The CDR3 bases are TGTGCCAGCAGAATCACTCCGGGACTCTACAATGAGCAGTTCTTC. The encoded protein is CASRITPGLYNEQFF.

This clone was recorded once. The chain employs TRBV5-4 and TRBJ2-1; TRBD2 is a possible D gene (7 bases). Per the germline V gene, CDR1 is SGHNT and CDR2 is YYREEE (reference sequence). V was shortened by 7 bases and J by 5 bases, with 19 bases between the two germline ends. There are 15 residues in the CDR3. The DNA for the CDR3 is TGTGCCAGCGGCCCGGGTGCGGGGGCCAACAATGAGCAGTTCTTC. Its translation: CASGPGAGANNEQFF. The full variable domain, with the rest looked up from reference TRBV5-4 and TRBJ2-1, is ETGVTQSPTHLIKTRGQQVTLRCSSQSGHNTVSWYQQALGQGPQFIFQYYREEENGRGNFPPRFSGLQFPNYSSELNVNALELDDSALYLCASGPGAGANNEQFFGPGTRLTVL.

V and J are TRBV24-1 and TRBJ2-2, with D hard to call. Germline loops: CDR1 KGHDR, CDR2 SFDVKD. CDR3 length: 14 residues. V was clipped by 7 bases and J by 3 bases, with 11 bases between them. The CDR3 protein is CATRSSADTGELFF. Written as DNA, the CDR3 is TGTGCCACCAGATCCTCGGCGGACACCGGGGAGCTGTTTTTT.

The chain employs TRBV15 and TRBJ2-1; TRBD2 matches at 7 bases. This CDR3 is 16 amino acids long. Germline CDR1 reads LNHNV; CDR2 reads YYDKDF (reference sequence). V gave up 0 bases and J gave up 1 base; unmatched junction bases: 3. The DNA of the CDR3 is TGTGCCACCAGCAGAGACGGGGGGAGGTCCTACAATGAGCAGTTCTTC. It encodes CATSRDGGRSYNEQFF. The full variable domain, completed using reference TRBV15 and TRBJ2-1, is DAMVIQNPRYQVTQFGKPVTLSCSQTLNHNVMYWYQQKSSQAPKLLFHYYDKDFNNEADTPDNFQSRRPNTSFCFLDIRSPGLGDTAMYLCATSRDGGRSYNEQFFGPGTRLTVL.

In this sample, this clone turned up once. CDR3 DNA: TGCGCCAGCAGCTTTTCGCGGCAGATGAACACTGAAGCTTTCTTT. It translates to CASSFSRQMNTEAFF. The chain has TRBV5-1 and TRBJ1-1, with D uncertain. The CDR3 covers 15 residues. CDR1 is SGHRS and CDR2 is YFSETQ in the germline V gene. Trimming shortened V by 2 bases and J by 0 bases, and 11 bases separated the two germline ends.

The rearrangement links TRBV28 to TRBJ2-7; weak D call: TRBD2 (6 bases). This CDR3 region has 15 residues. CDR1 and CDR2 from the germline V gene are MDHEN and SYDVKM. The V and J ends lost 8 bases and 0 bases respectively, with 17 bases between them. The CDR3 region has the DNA TGTGCCAGCGGGATCCTAGCGACGAGCTCCTACGAGCAGTACTTC. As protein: CASGILATSSYEQYF.

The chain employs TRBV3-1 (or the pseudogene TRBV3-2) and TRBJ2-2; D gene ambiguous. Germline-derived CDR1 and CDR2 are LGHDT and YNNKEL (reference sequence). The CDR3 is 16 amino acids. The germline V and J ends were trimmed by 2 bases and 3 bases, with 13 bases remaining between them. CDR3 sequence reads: CASSQSARAYTGELFF. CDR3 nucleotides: TGTGCCAGCAGCCAATCCGCCCGAGCCTACACCGGGGAGCTGTTTTTT.

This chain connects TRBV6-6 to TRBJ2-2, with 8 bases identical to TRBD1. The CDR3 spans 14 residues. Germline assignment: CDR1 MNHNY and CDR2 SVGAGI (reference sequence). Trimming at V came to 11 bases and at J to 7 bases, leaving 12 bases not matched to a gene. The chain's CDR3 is CALRQGAPRGELFF. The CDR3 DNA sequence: TGTGCCCTTCGTCAGGGGGCGCCCCGCGGGGAGCTGTTTTTT.

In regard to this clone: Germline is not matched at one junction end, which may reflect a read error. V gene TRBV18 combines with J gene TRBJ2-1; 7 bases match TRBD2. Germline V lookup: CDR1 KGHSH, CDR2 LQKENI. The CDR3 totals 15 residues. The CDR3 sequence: CASSPLASGHNEQFF. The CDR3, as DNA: TGTGCCAGCTCCCCACTGGCTAGCGGACACAATGAGCAGTTCTTC.

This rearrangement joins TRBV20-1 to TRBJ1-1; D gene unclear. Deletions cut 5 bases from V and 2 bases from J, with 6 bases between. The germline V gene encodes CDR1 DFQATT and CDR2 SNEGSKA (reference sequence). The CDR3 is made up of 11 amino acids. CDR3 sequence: CSAWANTEAFF. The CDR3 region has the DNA TGCAGTGCTTGGGCAAACACTGAAGCTTTCTTT.